This T cell receptor (beta chain) derives from a study of cytomegalovirus exposure and HLA in healthy donors. The wider study: The 95 to 150 validation repertoires and the 650 to 850 first-cohort repertoires shared a platform, a later analysis reported. General study findings and limits: There were some public TCRs occurring in many donors, but most TCR sequences were rare.

Libraries were prepared by immunoSEQ multiplex PCR; TCRdb keeps only in-frame clonotypes and omits some of them. The profile shows 250,000 to 400,000 clones, 88% of them singletons. The table lists this clone with a count of one. What it recognizes is unknown. This CDR3 contains 16 residues. Germline V gene data show CDR1 as SGHVS and CDR2 as FQNEAQ. Trimming took 2 bases from V and 4 from J; bases not matched to a gene: 5. This clonotype was sampled from a man aged 25 to 40 in good health and CMV-seronegative. Sequencing was carried out using PBMCs. The V call is TRBV7-8, the J call TRBJ2-2; TRBD2 aligns across 9 bases. The CDR3 DNA follows: TGTGCCAGCAGCTTAAGTAGCGGGGGAACCACCGGGGAGCTGTTTTTT. It yields the protein CASSLSSGGTTGELFF.